Listed here are 5 T cell receptor beta chains from one sample, sequenced in a study of cytomegalovirus exposure and HLA in healthy donors. It was with 60 Vbeta and 13 Jbeta primers that the PCR ran. Libraries were prepared by immunoSEQ multiplex PCR; TCRdb keeps only in-frame clonotypes and omits some of them. The sample has 140,000 to 150,000 clones; around 80% are singletons. The specimen was PBMCs. The receptors were sampled from a man in his forties in good health and CMV-seronegative.

The count of this clone is one. V and J are TRBV4-2 and TRBJ2-7, with 14 positions matching TRBD2. The germline V gene encodes CDR1 LGHNA and CDR2 YNFKEQ. V shed 1 base and J 0 bases; nucleotides not matched to a gene: 5. This CDR3 spans 18 amino acids. The CDR3 sequence: CASSQGLTSGGVSYEQYF. The CDR3 DNA reads as TGTGCCAGCAGCCAAGGTCTGACTAGCGGGGGGGTCTCCTACGAGCAGTACTTC.

This clone occurred a few times. V gene TRBV6-5 combines with J gene TRBJ1-5; perhaps TRBD1 as D (6 bases). The ends were cut back, 5 bases at V and 7 bases at J, with 12 bases in the middle. The CDR3 sequence is 13 residues long. Germline V gene lookup returns CDR1 MNHEY and CDR2 SVGAGI. Written as DNA, the CDR3 is TGTGCCAGCAGTACAGGGTCCTGGCAGCCCCAGCATTTT. Amino acids: CASSTGSWQPQHF.

Concerning this clone itself: Other DNA sequences within the sample encode an identical CDR3. The J gene is TRBJ2-7, the V gene TRBV7-2; D is perhaps TRBD2 (5 bases). The CDR3 loop spans 12 amino acids. The germline V gene encodes CDR1 SGHTA and CDR2 FQGNSA. V lost 5 bases and J lost 4, with 9 bases in between. As DNA, the CDR3 is TGTGCCAGCAGCCTAAGCGGTTACGAGCAGTACTTC. Translated, it gives CASSLSGYEQYF.

The chain joins TRBV6-1 to TRBJ2-2, with 8 bases that match TRBD2. The CDR3 sequence is 16 residues long. The V segment lost 2 bases and the J segment 4 bases; nucleotides outside the gene matches: 6. The germline CDR1 and CDR2 sequences are MNHNS and SASEGT. Written as DNA, the CDR3 is TGTGCCAGCAGTGAACAAGCGGGGGCTAGCACCGGGGAGCTGTTTTTT. Amino acids: CASSEQAGASTGELFF.

The chain links TRBV19 to TRBJ2-7, with D tentatively TRBD1 (6 bases). Trimming took off 3 bases at V and 4 bases at J, with 7 bases between the two ends. Per the germline V gene, CDR1 is LNHDA and CDR2 is SQIVND (reference sequence). The CDR3 has 12 amino acids. CDR3 coding DNA: TGTGCCAGTAGTATCAGGGGTTACGAGCAGTACTTC. Translation: CASSIRGYEQYF.